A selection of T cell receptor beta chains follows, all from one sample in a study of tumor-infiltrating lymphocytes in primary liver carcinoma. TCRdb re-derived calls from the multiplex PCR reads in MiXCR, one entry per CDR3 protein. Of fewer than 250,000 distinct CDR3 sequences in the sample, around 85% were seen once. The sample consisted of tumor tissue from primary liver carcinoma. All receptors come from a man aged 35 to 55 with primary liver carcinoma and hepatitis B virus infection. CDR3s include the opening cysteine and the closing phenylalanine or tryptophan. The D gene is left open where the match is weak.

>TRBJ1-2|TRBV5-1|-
CASCLDPGREAGYTF
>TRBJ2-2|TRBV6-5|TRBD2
CASSYSGGRVGGELFF
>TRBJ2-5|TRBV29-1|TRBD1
CSGQGADSKTQHF
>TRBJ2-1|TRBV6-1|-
CASSIWRREQFF
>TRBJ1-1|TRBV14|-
CASSQIDLNTEAFF
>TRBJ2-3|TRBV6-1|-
CTSSEIGGHYPDTQYF
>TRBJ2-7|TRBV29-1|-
CSVEDSGGSSYELYF
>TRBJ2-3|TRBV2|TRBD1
CASNKTGFTDTQYF
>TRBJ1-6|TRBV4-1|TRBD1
CTSSQVRGQGRNSPLYF
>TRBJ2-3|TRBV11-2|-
CASIDEVSSGSSDTQYF
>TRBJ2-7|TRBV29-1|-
CSVTVPFSYELYF
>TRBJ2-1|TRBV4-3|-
CASSQVMRRAYYNEQFF